This T cell receptor (beta chain) was documented in a study of cytomegalovirus exposure and HLA in healthy donors. General study points: Trimming of TCR beta V- and J-genes showed a link, identified in a later analysis, to a missense DCLRE1C variant.

The CDR3 runs to 15 residues. With 5 bases removed from V and 6 bases from J, the gap between germline ends came to 14 bases. Germline V gives CDR1 SEHNR, CDR2 FQNEAQ (reference sequence). A note on this clone: Its antigen is undetermined.

PCR was performed using 60 Vbeta and 13 Jbeta primers. Libraries were prepared by immunoSEQ multiplex PCR; TCRdb keeps only in-frame clonotypes and omits some of them. The table records 100,000 to 150,000 clones, 80% to 85% of them present only once. This rearrangement joins TRBV7-9 to TRBJ1-6; tentatively, D is TRBD1 (6 bases). The receptor was isolated from a man aged 25 to 40 in good health and CMV-seronegative. Sequencing was done on a sample of PBMCs. CDR3 protein: CASSPTGSINSPLHF. DNA of the CDR3: TGTGCCAGCAGCCCTACAGGGAGTATTAATTCACCCCTCCACTTT.